A selection of T cell receptor beta chains follows, all from one sample in a study of control samples from healthy donors and cancer patients. Some clones are missing from TCRdb's copy, which holds only in-frame ones; the method was immunoSEQ multiplex PCR. This sample carries 100,000 to 150,000 clones, over 75% of them seen once, and the ten largest clones take about 1.8%. Specimen: blood. Receptor source: a man aged 18-30 years in good health. Both conserved end residues are part of each CDR3. The D gene is left open where the match is weak. The size of a clone is reported for some rows only, either as once, few or many, or as a class for expanded clones.

14 | NA | TRBJ1-1 | TRBV7-2 | NA | TGTGCCAGCAGCTTAGCTCCGGGGAACACTGAAGCTTTCTTT | CASSLAPGNTEAFF
14 | TRBD2 | TRBJ2-7 | TRBV28 | NA | TGTGCCAGCAGTTTAAGCACTAGCGGGACCGAGCAGTACTTC | CASSLSTSGTEQYF
15 | NA | TRBJ2-7 | TRBV18 | NA | TGTGCCAGCTCACCAGGAACAGGGACCCGTTACGAGCAGTACTTC | CASSPGTGTRYEQYF
19 | NA | TRBJ2-3 | TRBV14 | NA | TGTGCCAGCAGCCAAGATGGACGCGTAGTGGGATTAAACACAGATACGCAGTATTTT | CASSQDGRVVGLNTDTQYF
16 | TRBD2 | TRBJ2-2 | TRBV11-2 | NA | TGTGCCAGCAGCCCTCTAGCGGGAGGAAACACCGGGGAGCTGTTTTTT | CASSPLAGGNTGELFF
16 | NA | TRBJ2-2 | TRBV7-9 | NA | TGTGCCAGCAGCTTCTCCAGGTCCGACTACACCGGGGAGCTGTTTTTT | CASSFSRSDYTGELFF
17 | NA | TRBJ1-1 | TRBV27 | NA | TGTGCCAGCAGAAAAATAACGCCGGGACGGCTGAACACTGAAGCTTTCTTT | CASRKITPGRLNTEAFF
14 | NA | TRBJ2-1 | TRBV11-2 | NA | TGTGCCAGCAGCTCAAGGCTAAACAGGAATGAGCAGTTCTTC | CASSSRLNRNEQFF
14 | TRBD2 | TRBJ2-1 | TRBV7-9 | NA | TGTGCCAGCGGTAGCGGGAGAGTGGAAAGTGAGCAGTTCTTC | CASGSGRVESEQFF
14 | NA | TRBJ2-3 | TRBV6-6 | NA | TGTGCCAGCAGCTCAACTCGATCGGGCGATACGCAGTATTTT | CASSSTRSGDTQYF
15 | TRBD2 | TRBJ2-1 | TRBV19 | few | TGTGCCAGTAGTATAGAACTAGCGGGATACAATGAGCAGTTCTTC | CASSIELAGYNEQFF
18 | NA | TRBJ1-6 | TRBV27 | NA | TGTGCCAGCAGTTTATCTCCGAGGTTGGACAGCCCAAATTCACCCCTCCACTTT | CASSLSPRLDSPNSPLHF
15 | NA | TRBJ1-5 | TRBV28 | once | TGTGCCAGCAGCTGGGCGGGAAATAGGAATCAGCCCCAGCATTTT | CASSWAGNRNQPQHF
15 | NA | TRBJ1-6 | TRBV28 | NA | TGTGCCAGCAGTTCAGGGGCCCAAGGATATTCACCCCTCCACTTT | CASSSGAQGYSPLHF
11 | NA | TRBJ1-2 | TRBV12-3/TRBV12-4 | NA | TGTGCCAGGGAGACAGAGAATGGCTACACCTTC | CARETENGYTF
15 | TRBD2 | TRBJ2-1 | TRBV9 | NA | TGTGCCAGCAGCGTAGTAGCGGGAGGGCCGAATGAGCAGTTCTTC | CASSVVAGGPNEQFF
15 | TRBD2 | TRBJ2-7 | TRBV28 | NA | TGTGCCAGCAGTTTCGGGGGACTAGTTACCTACGAGCAGTACTTC | CASSFGGLVTYEQYF
15 | NA | TRBJ1-2 | TRBV6-5 | NA | TGTGCCAGCAGTTATAGCGGGACACTTAACTATGGCTACACCTTC | CASSYSGTLNYGYTF
13 | TRBD2 | TRBJ2-7 | TRBV28 | NA | TGTGCCAGCAGTTTCGGGACTAGTGGCGAGCAGTACTTC | CASSFGTSGEQYF
15 | NA | TRBJ2-2 | TRBV6-6 | NA | TGTGCCAGCAGTTACTCGGGCCCGAACACCGGGGAGCTGTTTTTT | CASSYSGPNTGELFF
10 | NA | TRBJ2-7 | TRBV21-1 | once | TGTGCCAGCAGCTCTTACGAGCAGTACTTC | CASSSYEQYF
15 | NA | TRBJ1-2 | TRBV28 | few | TGTGCCAGCAGTTCAACAGCCTTTTGGGACTATGGCTACACCTTC | CASSSTAFWDYGYTF
16 | TRBD1 | TRBJ2-1 | TRBV9 | NA | TGTGCCAGCAGCGTAGCGGGACAGTTACACTACAATGAGCAGTTCTTC | CASSVAGQLHYNEQFF
15 | NA | TRBJ2-1 | TRBV19 | NA | TGTGCCAGTAGTATAGCTGCGGGTGCCGGTAATGAGCAGTTCTTC | CASSIAAGAGNEQFF
15 | NA | TRBJ1-1 | TRBV11-3 | NA | TGTGCCAGCAGCTTAGGCCCGGCCTCGAACACTGAAGCTTTCTTT | CASSLGPASNTEAFF
13 | NA | TRBJ2-7 | TRBV10-3 | NA | TGTGCCATCAGACCTTCGGCTCCCTACGAGCAGTACTTC | CAIRPSAPYEQYF
13 | NA | TRBJ1-2 | TRBV9 | NA | TGTGCCAGCAGCGTAGTCGGCAGCCTCGGCTACACCTTC | CASSVVGSLGYTF
16 | TRBD1 | TRBJ1-3 | TRBV28 | once | TGTGCCAGCAGTCTTAGGACAGGGAGATTTCGAAACACCATATATTTT | CASSLRTGRFRNTIYF
15 | NA | TRBJ1-4 | TRBV5-1 | few | TGCGCCAGCAGCAGCCAAGCGCCTTCTAATGAAAAACTGTTTTTT | CASSSQAPSNEKLFF
16 | NA | TRBJ2-7 | TRBV5-1 | NA | TGCGCCAGCAGCTTGGAGGTGACCGGGAGCCGACTGAAGCAGTACTTC | CASSLEVTGSRLKQYF
16 | TRBD2 | TRBJ2-1 | TRBV6-2/TRBV6-3 | once | TGTGCCAGCAGTTACGGTAGCGGGAGCTCCTACAATGAGCAGTTCTTC | CASSYGSGSSYNEQFF
15 | NA | TRBJ1-6 | TRBV3-1/TRBV3-2 | NA | TGTGCCAGCAGCCAAGGGTGGGCCTTAAATTCACCCCTCCACTTT | CASSQGWALNSPLHF
12 | NA | TRBJ1-1 | TRBV12-3/TRBV12-4 | NA | TGTGCCAGCAGTTTGAAGGACGCTGAAGCTTTCTTT | CASSLKDAEAFF
13 | NA | TRBJ1-1 | TRBV5-1 | NA | TGCGCCAGCAGCTCCACAGGGAACACTGAAGCTTTCTTT | CASSSTGNTEAFF
16 | TRBD2 | TRBJ2-1 | TRBV3-1/TRBV3-2 | NA | TGTGCCAGCAGCCAAGAGGGCGGGAGGGCCGTGAATGAGCAGTTCTTC | CASSQEGGRAVNEQFF
12 | NA | TRBJ2-3 | TRBV24-1 | NA | TGTGCCACCAGTGATTTCATTGATACGCAGTATTTT | CATSDFIDTQYF
13 | NA | TRBJ1-2 | TRBV3-1/TRBV3-2 | NA | TGTGCCAGCAGCCAAGGGCAGGTCGGGAGCTACACCTTC | CASSQGQVGSYTF
15 | TRBD2 | TRBJ2-7 | TRBV30 | NA | TGTGCCTGGAGTGTTAGGCTAGCGGGAGTTAAGGAGCAGTACTTC | CAWSVRLAGVKEQYF
16 | NA | TRBJ1-6 | TRBV19 | NA | TGTGCCAGTAGTATCGGCGGCGGACTTAGGGGTTCACCCCTCCACTTT | CASSIGGGLRGSPLHF
14 | TRBD2 | TRBJ2-5 | TRBV5-1 | NA | TGCGCCAGCAGCCCTCTAGCGGGAGTGGAGACCCAGTACTTC | CASSPLAGVETQYF
15 | NA | TRBJ2-7 | TRBV19 | few | TGTGCCAGTAGTATGGGGAATCCGGGGAGCTACGAGCAGTACTTC | CASSMGNPGSYEQYF
14 | NA | TRBJ1-3 | TRBV6-5 | NA | TGTGCCAGCAGTCCTCGACAGATTGGAAACACCATATATTTT | CASSPRQIGNTIYF